This T cell receptor beta chain was recovered during a study of blood T cell repertoires in COVID-19. The V end lost 2 bases, the J end lost 3 bases, and 10 bases lay between the germline ends. CDR1 is MDHEN, CDR2 SYDVKM, per germline. The CDR3 loop spans 14 amino acids. Clones were sequenced by immunoSEQ multiplex PCR, and TCRdb holds only the in-frame ones, with some missing. The sample contains approximately 200,000 clones, roughly four fifths of which appear only once. The TCR was taken from a woman in her fifties or sixties with acute or convalescent COVID-19. The sequencing sample was made of peripheral blood. The V gene is TRBV28, the J gene TRBJ1-1; no clear D gene. The CDR3 DNA follows: TGTGCCAGCAGTTTAGGTTTTGAGTACACTGAAGCTTTCTTT. Translating it yields CASSLGFEYTEAFF.